Given below is one T cell receptor beta chain in context. What it binds is unknown. These data belong to a study of T cells in Graves' hyperthyroidism and ophthalmopathy. 10 ml of fresh peripheral blood supplied the PBMCs. Authors of the study amplified TCR beta CDR3 regions from RNA transcripts. The TCR CDR3 was amplified in a first-round RT-PCR using the HTBI primer set. TCRdb reprocessed the multiplex PCR reads via MiXCR and lists one record per CDR3 protein. The table lists hundreds of thousands of distinct CDR3 sequences, over 35% of them singletons. CDR1 and CDR2 (germline): LNHDA, SQIVND (reference sequence). V lost 9 bases to trimming and J lost 0 bases, with 14 bases between them. This CDR3 region has 14 residues. Regarding the study as a whole: Ophthalmopathy onset followed model prediction by a median roughly 6.5 months. In the blood, most expanded thyroid clonotypes above 0.001 appeared as well.

Input material: blood. The sequence derives from a man between 18 and 29 years old with Graves' hyperthyroidism. The chain couples TRBV19 to TRBJ1-2; D is ambiguous. Here the CDR3 reads CASLSASSNYGYTF. In DNA form, the CDR3 reads TGTGCCAGCTTGTCGGCCAGCTCTAACTATGGCTACACCTTC.